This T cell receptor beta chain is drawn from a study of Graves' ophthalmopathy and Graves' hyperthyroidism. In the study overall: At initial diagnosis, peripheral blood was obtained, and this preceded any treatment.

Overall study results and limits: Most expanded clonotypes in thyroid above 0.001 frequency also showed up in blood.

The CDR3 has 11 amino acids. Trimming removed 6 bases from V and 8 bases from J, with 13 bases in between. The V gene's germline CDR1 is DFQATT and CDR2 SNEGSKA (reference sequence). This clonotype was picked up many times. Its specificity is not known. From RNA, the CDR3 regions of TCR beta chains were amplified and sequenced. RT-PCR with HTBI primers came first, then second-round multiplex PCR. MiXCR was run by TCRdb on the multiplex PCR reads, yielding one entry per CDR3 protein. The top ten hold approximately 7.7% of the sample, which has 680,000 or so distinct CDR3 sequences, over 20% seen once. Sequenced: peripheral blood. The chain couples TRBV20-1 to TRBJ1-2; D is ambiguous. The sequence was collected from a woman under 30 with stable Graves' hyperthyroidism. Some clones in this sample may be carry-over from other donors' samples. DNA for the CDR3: TGCAGTGCCCTGGCCCTGGGCGGCTACACCTTC. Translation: CSALALGGYTF.